The clone carrying this T cell receptor beta chain was observed a handful of times. This sample is part of a study of regulatory T cells in long-lasting Graves disease. V lost 2 bases to trimming and J lost 0 bases, with 8 bases between them. Germline-derived CDR1 and CDR2 are SGHRS and YFSETQ. This CDR3 is 15 amino acids long. The time point: newly diagnosed GD, antithyroid drugs for less than 3 months. The TCR library was prepared using RNA isolated from PBMCs. An endocrinology department in Xi'an, China, recruited the patients. Combining iRepertoire HTBI primers with Arm-PCR of CDR3 regions, the authors built TCR beta libraries. TCRdb re-called the multiplex PCR reads with MiXCR, one entry per CDR3 protein. Here the sample spans roughly 560,000 distinct CDR3 sequences, 15% to 20% being singletons. This sample was also put to use in a study of T cells in Graves' hyperthyroidism and ophthalmopathy.

Sequencing was performed on peripheral blood mononuclear cells (PBMCs), taken at new diagnosis, from a patient treated with antithyroid drugs. The rearrangement links TRBV5-1 to TRBJ2-2; D remains unclear. This TCR was recovered from a woman aged 35-60 years with Graves disease. The CDR3 loop reads CASSLRASNTGELFF. In DNA, the CDR3 is TGCGCCAGCAGCTTAAGGGCTTCGAACACCGGGGAGCTGTTTTTT. Full variable domain (rest looked up from reference TRBV5-1 and TRBJ2-2): KAGVTQTPRYLIKTRGQQVTLSCSPISGHRSVSWYQQTPGQGLQFLFEYFSETQRNKGNFPGRFSGRQFSNSRSEMNVSTLELGDSALYLCASSLRASNTGELFFGEGSRLTVL.